The 20 T cell receptor beta chains reported below all come from one sample, sequenced in a study of PD-L1 blockade in urothelial cancer. The method was immunoSEQ multiplex PCR; TCRdb's version includes in-frame clones alone and lacks a portion of them. The sample lists 84,000 or so clones, more than 75% occurring once. Described time point: pretreatment peripheral blood. The sequencing here drew on PBMCs, taken around atezolizumab (anti-PD-L1) treatment. Receptor source: a man in his fifties or sixties with urothelial cancer.

This clone was recorded once. The chain couples TRBV4-1 to TRBJ1-6; D perhaps matches TRBD1 (6 bases). The CDR3 runs 15 residues. Germline V CDR1 and CDR2: MGHRA, YSYEKL. V lost 0 bases to trimming and J lost 9 bases, with 12 bases between them. The CDR3 sequence is CASSQEWGGSSPLHF. CDR3 sequence (DNA): TGCGCCAGCAGCCAAGAGTGGGGGGGCAGTTCACCCCTCCACTTT.

The chain employs TRBV19 and TRBJ2-3; weak D call: TRBD2 (6 bases). This CDR3 is built from 15 residues. V was pared by 1 base and J by 0 bases, with 8 bases between. Germline V lookup: CDR1 LNHDA, CDR2 SQIVND (reference sequence). This CDR3 is CASSIGSGSTDTQYF. The CDR3 nucleotides are TGTGCCAGTAGTATAGGTAGCGGTAGCACAGATACGCAGTATTTT.

This clone was seen more than once but under ten times. V gene TRBV19 combines with J gene TRBJ1-1, with unresolved D. Germline CDR1 is LNHDA and CDR2 is SQIVND (reference sequence). This CDR3 contains 11 residues. The V end lost 4 bases, the J end lost 4 bases, and 4 bases lay between the germline ends. Written as DNA, the CDR3 is TGTGCCAGTAGTAAGCGCACTGAAGCTTTCTTT. Translated, it gives CASSKRTEAFF.

The rearrangement uses TRBV6-1 and TRBJ1-2, with D possibly matching TRBD1 (5 bases). The CDR3 is made up of 14 amino acids. From germline, CDR1 is MNHNS and CDR2 SASEGT. Trimming removed 1 base at V and 3 bases at J, with 9 bases between. In DNA, the CDR3 is TGTGCCAGCAGTGAAGAAGGCAGGGACTATGGCTACACCTTC. Translating it yields CASSEEGRDYGYTF.

The V and J genes are TRBV11-2 and TRBJ2-3; 8 nucleotides line up with TRBD2. The CDR3 totals 16 residues. Germline V gene sequence: CDR1 SGHAT, CDR2 FQNNGV. The V gene end was trimmed by 3 bases and the J gene end by 2 bases; junction bases not matched to a gene: 7. CDR3 in DNA: TGTGCCAGCAGCTTCAGCCGGACTAGCCTCACAGATACGCAGTATTTT. It translates to CASSFSRTSLTDTQYF.

V usage is TRBV6-5 and J usage is TRBJ2-7; D is perhaps TRBD1 (6 bases). This CDR3 spans 15 amino acids. CDR1 and CDR2 from the germline V gene are MNHEY and SVGAGI. Trimming took off 4 bases at V and 6 bases at J, with 19 bases between the two ends. CDR3 DNA sequence: TGTGCCAGCAGTTCCTACGAGGGGACACTTAGCGAGCAGTACTTC. This codes for CASSSYEGTLSEQYF.

This rearrangement joins TRBV4-2 to TRBJ2-7; D is perhaps TRBD1 (6 bases). Between the trimmed V and J ends, which lost 1 base and 3 bases, there was a span of 10 bases. Germline V gene sequence: CDR1 LGHNA, CDR2 YNFKEQ. CDR3 length equals 14 residues. The CDR3 sequence is CASSQAQGDYEQYF. CDR3 nucleotide sequence: TGTGCCAGCAGCCAAGCACAGGGTGACTACGAGCAGTACTTC.

The DNA for the CDR3 is TGTGCCAGCAGTACCCGGGGGAGCAATCAGCCCCAGCATTTT. As protein: CASSTRGSNQPQHF. J is TRBJ1-5 and V is TRBV6-5, with D perhaps matching TRBD1 (5 bases). CDR3 size: 14 residues. Per germline, CDR1 MNHEY and CDR2 SVGAGI. V lost 5 bases and J 1 base, leaving 9 bases between the germline ends.

The CDR3 loop reads CAWSGTGGPGTRPYEQYF. DNA for the CDR3: TGTGCCTGGAGTGGCACGGGGGGACCCGGGACTAGACCCTACGAGCAGTACTTC. The chain recombines TRBV30 with TRBJ2-7; TRBD2 matches 8 bases. CDR1 GTSNPN and CDR2 SVGIG come from the germline V gene (reference sequence). The CDR3 loop spans 18 amino acids. V lost 1 base to trimming and J lost 2 bases; unmatched junction nucleotides: 16.

The CDR3 DNA is TGTGCCAGCAGCGAACAGGGGGCAAACACCGGGGAGCTGTTTTTT. Encoded protein: CASSEQGANTGELFF. V and J are TRBV9 and TRBJ2-2; 9 nucleotides line up with TRBD1. V was pared by 3 bases and J by 2 bases, with 2 bases of the junction left unmatched. Germline CDR1 reads SGDLS; CDR2 reads YYNGEE. There are 15 residues in the CDR3.

This clone occurred once. This sequence joins TRBV4-1 and TRBJ1-5, with 11 bases lining up with TRBD1. In germline, CDR1 is MGHRA, CDR2 YSYEKL. The CDR3 consists of 14 residues. The ends lost 5 bases at V and 8 bases at J; junction bases unmatched: 5. CDR3 in DNA: TGCGCCAGCAGCAGGGACAGGGGGGGGAAGCCCCAGCATTTT. It specifies CASSRDRGGKPQHF.

The gene calls are TRBV6-4 and TRBJ2-7; possibly TRBD1 for D (6 bases). This CDR3 has 15 amino acids. Trimming took off 6 bases at V and 2 bases at J, with 17 bases between the two ends. Germline CDR1 is MRHNA and CDR2 is SNTAGT. The CDR3 reads CASSENTGTTYEQYF. The CDR3, as DNA: TGTGCCAGCAGCGAAAATACCGGGACAACCTACGAGCAGTACTTC.

The chain links TRBV4-1 to TRBJ1-4; 7 positions match TRBD1. The V gene end was trimmed by 4 bases and the J gene end by 5 bases; junction bases not matched to a gene: 7. Per germline, CDR1 MGHRA and CDR2 YSYEKL. CDR3 length: 15 residues. The CDR3 DNA follows: TGCGCCAGCAGCCGAATACCACAGGGGAATGAAAAACTGTTTTTT. This codes for CASSRIPQGNEKLFF.

The rearrangement links TRBV30 to TRBJ2-1, with TRBD2 matching over 8 bases. Germline V gives CDR1 GTSNPN, CDR2 SVGIG (reference sequence). J gave up 9 bases and V 3 bases, and 16 bases lay outside the gene matches. The CDR3 is 16 amino acids. The CDR3 protein is CAWRAPLAGTLGEQFF. CDR3 in DNA: TGTGCCTGGAGAGCCCCCTTAGCGGGGACCCTGGGTGAGCAGTTCTTC.

This clone was seen a few times. V gene TRBV27 combines with J gene TRBJ1-2, with 7 nucleotides matching TRBD1. J gave up 7 bases and V 5 bases, and 4 bases lay outside the gene matches. Germline CDR1 and CDR2: MNHEY and SMNVEV (reference sequence). This CDR3 region has 12 residues. CDR3 DNA: TGTGCCAGCAGTCGGGCAGGGGGTGGCTACACCTTC. It codes for CASSRAGGGYTF.

This clone has a handful of counts. The chain links TRBV7-8 to TRBJ1-4; the match to TRBD1 covers 11 bases. Germline CDR1 is SGHVS and CDR2 is FQNEAQ. Germline trimming cut 5 bases from V and 11 bases from J; bases unmatched to any gene: 10. The CDR3 runs 15 residues. The CDR3 reads CASSKRTGGTEKLFF. CDR3 bases: TGTGCCAGCAGCAAACGGACAGGGGGCACGGAGAAACTGTTTTTT.

The chain carries TRBV5-1 and TRBJ2-2; 7 bases are a match to TRBD1. The J segment lost 1 base and the V segment lost 7 bases, leaving 1 base of the junction unmatched. CDR1 SGHRS and CDR2 YFSETQ come from the germline V gene. This CDR3 spans 13 amino acids. CDR3 amino acids: CASRQGNTGELFF. CDR3 DNA: TGCGCCAGCCGACAGGGGAACACCGGGGAGCTGTTTTTT.

This clone occurred once. The chain recombines TRBV7-6 with TRBJ1-2; a weak D match, TRBD1 (5 bases). Germline CDR1 reads SGHVS; CDR2 reads FNYEAQ. CDR3 length: 12 amino acids. V lost 0 bases to trimming and J lost 7 bases, with 6 bases between them. In nucleotides, the CDR3 is TGTGCCAGCAGCTTAGCGGGGGGTGGCTACACCTTC. Translated, it gives CASSLAGGGYTF.

This chain uses TRBV4-2 with TRBJ2-7; TRBD2 agrees at 8 bases. The V gene end was trimmed by 5 bases and the J gene end by 0 bases; junction bases not matched to a gene: 3. This CDR3 contains 14 residues. Germline loops: CDR1 LGHNA, CDR2 YNFKEQ. Here the CDR3 DNA reads TGTGCCAGCAGCTACAGCGGGAGCTCCTACGAGCAGTACTTC. Encoded protein: CASSYSGSSYEQYF.

The chain uses TRBV5-1 and TRBJ2-7; TRBD2 matches at 10 bases. The CDR3 loop spans 13 amino acids. V shed 6 bases and J 5 bases; nucleotides not matched to a gene: 5. Germline CDR1 is SGHRS and CDR2 is YFSETQ. CDR3 nucleotides: TGCGCCAGCACTGGAACTAGCGGGAACGAGCAGTACTTC. This encodes CASTGTSGNEQYF.